Listed here are 28 T cell receptor beta chains from one sample, sequenced in a study of T cells after posttransplantation cyclophosphamide. Repertoires were generated with immunoSEQ multiplex PCR, while TCRdb's copy carries only in-frame clones and drops some. In total the sample includes under 25,000 clones, none of them seen once. Material for sequencing was PBMCs. These receptors came from a woman in her sixties in good health, CMV-negative, and a related stem cell transplant donor.

This clone was detected many times. This rearrangement joins TRBV5-6 to TRBJ1-6; unclear D gene. Germline V gives CDR1 SGHDT, CDR2 YYEEEE. The CDR3 is made up of 16 amino acids. V lost 2 bases to trimming and J lost 0 bases, with 9 bases between them. The CDR3 reads CASSLTVISYNSPLHF. In DNA, the CDR3 is TGTGCCAGCAGCTTAACAGTAATCTCCTATAATTCACCCCTCCACTTT.

This clone showed up many times. This sequence joins TRBV27 and TRBJ2-7, with D hard to call. Trimming took off 5 bases at V and 3 bases at J, with 17 bases between the two ends. CDR3 length equals 15 residues. Per the germline V gene, CDR1 is MNHEY and CDR2 is SMNVEV (reference sequence). The CDR3 DNA is TGTGCCAGCAGTCCCTTTGAGGTAGTTTACTACGAGCAGTACTTC. This translates into CASSPFEVVYYEQYF.

In its sample, this clone was seen many times. V is TRBV2 and J is TRBJ1-1; the D is unclear. CDR3 length: 16 amino acids. Per germline, CDR1 SNHLY and CDR2 FYNNEI. V lost 4 bases and J 0 bases, leaving 15 bases between the germline ends. The CDR3 DNA reads TGTGCCAGCAGTGCGTTAAGGAGAACCATGAACACTGAAGCTTTCTTT. Its protein product is CASSALRRTMNTEAFF.

Many counts were recorded for this clone. The chain employs TRBV7-3 and TRBJ1-2; D is uncertain. CDR1 SGHTA and CDR2 FQGTGA come from the germline V gene. This CDR3 has 15 amino acids. With 1 base removed from V and 6 bases from J, the gap between germline ends came to 15 bases. The CDR3 reads CASSLNSGPRNGYTF. CDR3 bases: TGTGCCAGCAGCTTAAATTCTGGCCCTAGGAATGGCTACACCTTC.

This clone was counted many times. The CDR3 sequence: CASTGGRQPQHF. The CDR3 DNA sequence: TGTGCCAGTACGGGCGGGCGTCAGCCCCAGCATTTT. This chain joins TRBV19 and TRBJ1-5; no definite D call. V lost 7 bases and J 6 bases, leaving 10 bases between the germline ends. The CDR3 has 12 amino acids. CDR1 and CDR2 (germline): LNHDA, SQIVND (reference sequence). Filled out from reference TRBV19 and TRBJ1-5, the complete variable domain reads DGGITQSPKYLFRKEGQNVTLSCEQNLNHDAMYWYRQDPGQGLRLIYYSQIVNDFQKGDIAEGYSVSREKKESFPLTVTSAQKNPTAFYLCASTGGRQPQHFGDGTRLSIL.

This clone has ten or more counts. The chain recombines TRBV4-2 with TRBJ2-4; 8 positions match TRBD2. Germline trimming cut 3 bases from V and 0 bases from J; bases unmatched to any gene: 1. Germline V gene data show CDR1 as LGHNA and CDR2 as YNFKEQ. The CDR3 length is 15 residues. The CDR3 sequence is CASSQAGGAKNIQYF. The CDR3 DNA sequence: TGTGCCAGCAGCCAGGCGGGGGGAGCCAAAAACATTCAGTACTTC.

This clone came up a few times. The chain has TRBV7-9 and TRBJ2-7; TRBD2 might be the D (6 bases). The CDR3 runs to 14 residues. CDR1 and CDR2 from the germline V gene are SEHNR and FQNEAQ (reference sequence). Trimming shortened V by 1 base and J by 4 bases, and 11 bases separated the two germline ends. The CDR3 DNA is TGTGCCAGCAGCTTAGTTGGGGCGGGGTACGAGCAGTACTTC. Translated, it gives CASSLVGAGYEQYF.

This clone was observed many times. The chain couples TRBV5-1 to TRBJ1-6; maybe TRBD1 (5 bases). The CDR3 contains 13 residues. Germline V CDR1 and CDR2: SGHRS, YFSETQ. Trimming took 4 bases from V and 9 from J, leaving 11 bases between them. CDR3 in amino acids: CASSTDMFSPLHF. CDR3 in DNA: TGCGCCAGCAGCACGGACATGTTTTCACCCCTCCACTTT.

This clone was found many times. The gene calls are TRBV19 and TRBJ2-1; the match to TRBD2 covers 9 bases. The CDR3 is 17 amino acids. The V and J ends lost 6 bases and 3 bases, in that order; junction bases with no gene match: 12. From germline, CDR1 is LNHDA and CDR2 SQIVND (reference sequence). The CDR3 spells CASRRRDSSGVYNEQFF. CDR3 coding DNA: TGTGCCAGTAGACGGCGCGACTCTAGCGGGGTCTACAATGAGCAGTTCTTC.

The chain couples TRBV4-1 to TRBJ2-1, with a weak D call TRBD2 (5 bases). From germline, CDR1 is MGHRA and CDR2 YSYEKL. Trimming shortened V by 1 base and J by 0 bases, and 13 bases separated the two germline ends. The CDR3 runs 17 residues. CDR3 coding DNA: TGCGCCAGCAGCCAAGGGCGGGCTTTAAGCTCCTACAATGAGCAGTTCTTC. Translation: CASSQGRALSSYNEQFF.

In this sample, this clone turned up many times. The chain uses TRBV6-5 and TRBJ2-7; 9 bases agree with TRBD1. With 0 bases clipped from V and 5 bases from J, the junction kept 5 bases outside the gene matches. CDR3 length equals 15 residues. Germline assignment: CDR1 MNHEY and CDR2 SVGAGI. CDR3 DNA sequence: TGTGCCAGCAGTTACTCGGGGACAGGGTGGGACGAGCAGTACTTC. Its protein product is CASSYSGTGWDEQYF.

This clone was observed at least ten times. The chain has TRBV19 and TRBJ2-1; D may be TRBD1 (5 bases). The CDR3 runs to 14 residues. Germline values: CDR1 LNHDA, CDR2 SQIVND (reference sequence). Deletions cut 7 bases from V and 7 bases from J, with 17 bases between. The chain's CDR3 is CASKAPGPGNEQFF. The CDR3 DNA follows: TGTGCCAGTAAGGCGCCGGGCCCAGGGAATGAGCAGTTCTTC. The entire variable domain, with the rest obtained from reference TRBV19 and TRBJ2-1, is as follows: DGGITQSPKYLFRKEGQNVTLSCEQNLNHDAMYWYRQDPGQGLRLIYYSQIVNDFQKGDIAEGYSVSREKKESFPLTVTSAQKNPTAFYLCASKAPGPGNEQFFGPGTRLTVL.

This chain joins TRBV5-3 and TRBJ1-5, with D possibly TRBD1 on 5 matching bases. TRBV5-3 is placed among ORFs of uncertain function. This CDR3 is 14 amino acids long. Trimming took off 8 bases at V and 4 bases at J, with 16 bases between the two ends. The CDR3 nucleotides read TGTGCCAGGGGGGGAGACCGAAAAAATCAGCCCCAGCATTTT. Protein product: CARGGDRKNQPQHF.

This clone was counted many times. The V and J genes are TRBV11-2 and TRBJ1-6, with D tentatively TRBD1 (5 bases). Trimming removed 1 base from V and 7 bases from J, with 8 bases in between. CDR1 is SGHAT and CDR2 is FQNNGV in the germline V gene. This CDR3 region has 14 residues. CDR3 loop: CASSLGQSNSPLHF. CDR3 sequence (DNA): TGTGCCAGCAGCTTAGGACAGTCGAATTCACCCCTCCACTTT.

This clone has only a few counts. The V and J genes are TRBV11-2 and TRBJ2-5; D gene uncertain. This CDR3 is 14 amino acids long. Between the trimmed V and J ends, which lost 1 base and 5 bases, there was a span of 11 bases. The germline gives CDR1 SGHAT, CDR2 FQNNGV. CDR3 sequence reads: CASSLVAIRETQYF. In nucleotides, the CDR3 is TGTGCCAGCAGCTTAGTCGCGATCCGGGAGACCCAGTACTTC.

This clone has ten or more counts. Relative to the germline gene, one junction end is altered; a read error may explain this. This chain uses TRBV11-2 with TRBJ1-2; D is possibly TRBD1 (6 bases). The CDR3 loop spans 14 amino acids. The germline gives CDR1 SGHAT, CDR2 FQNNGV. The CDR3 loop reads CASTYVQGYYGYTF. In DNA, the CDR3 is TGTGCCAGCACCTATGTCCAGGGGTACTACGGCTACACCTTC.

At least ten counts were recorded for this clone. The chain couples TRBV11-3 to TRBJ2-2; TRBD2 matches at 7 bases. This CDR3 region has 16 residues. Losses at the gene ends were 5 bases for V and 4 bases for J; bases not matched to a gene: 10. Germline V gene lookup returns CDR1 SGHNT and CDR2 YENEEA. This CDR3 is CASSRYSGGGTGELFF. DNA for the CDR3: TGTGCCAGCAGCCGATATTCCGGCGGGGGCACCGGGGAGCTGTTTTTT.

The chain is built from TRBV5-5 and TRBJ2-7; the match to TRBD2 covers 9 bases. The CDR3 extends over 14 amino acids. The V gene's germline CDR1 is SGHKS and CDR2 YYEKEE (reference sequence). V trimming: 7 bases; J trimming: 1 base; junction bases outside the gene matches: 6. CDR3 nucleotide sequence: TGTGCCAGCGGAACTAGCGGGCTATCCTACGAGCAGTACTTC. Amino acids: CASGTSGLSYEQYF.

The CDR3 here is CASSQEARLSGNTIYF. In DNA form, the CDR3 reads TGCGCCAGCAGCCAAGAGGCCAGACTCTCTGGAAACACCATATATTTT. The chain links TRBV4-3 to TRBJ1-3, with D hard to call. Deletions cut 0 bases from V and 0 bases from J, with 9 bases between. The CDR3 consists of 16 residues. CDR1 and CDR2 (germline): LGHNA, YSLEER.

The chain combines TRBV5-1 with TRBJ2-3; D possibly corresponds to TRBD1 (5 bases). Trimming shortened V by 1 base and J by 3 bases, and 12 bases separated the two germline ends. Germline CDR1 is SGHRS and CDR2 is YFSETQ. There are 15 residues in the CDR3. CDR3 DNA sequence: TGCGCCAGCAGCTTGAGGGGCCTCGGGACAGATACGCAGTATTTT. It codes for CASSLRGLGTDTQYF.

This clone was detected ten times or more. The V and J genes are TRBV6-4 and TRBJ2-7; 9 bases fit TRBD1. The CDR3 has 14 residues. Trimming removed 4 bases from V and 8 bases from J; junction bases left unmatched: 9. Germline CDR1 MRHNA, CDR2 SNTAGT. The CDR3 spells CASSAYRDRDKQYV. CDR3 nucleotides: TGTGCCAGCAGTGCCTACCGGGACAGGGACAAGCAGTACGTC.

The gene calls are TRBV2 and TRBJ2-5; D perhaps matches TRBD1 (6 bases). The CDR3 sequence is 18 residues long. Germline loops: CDR1 SNHLY, CDR2 FYNNEI. Trimming pared 3 bases from V and 4 bases from J, leaving 24 bases between. The CDR3 protein is CASSDWGLQGRMGETQYF. CDR3 in DNA: TGTGCCAGCAGTGATTGGGGGTTACAGGGTAGGATGGGAGAGACCCAGTACTTC.

There are many counts of this clone. V gene TRBV7-6 combines with J gene TRBJ1-1; no clear D. Germline V CDR1 and CDR2: SGHVS, FNYEAQ. V lost 5 bases, J lost 4 bases, and 17 bases lay in between. The CDR3 contains 15 residues. The CDR3 nucleotides read TGTGCCAGCAGCCTGTCGGCAGGTTTGGCCACTGAAGCTTTCTTT. Its translation is CASSLSAGLATEAFF.

This clone has ten or more counts. J is TRBJ1-2 and V is TRBV29-1, with TRBD1 matching 10 bases. With V trimmed by 6 bases and J by 4 bases, 14 bases remained unmatched. Germline V gene data show CDR1 as SQVTM and CDR2 as ANQGSEA. The CDR3 totals 16 residues. The CDR3 DNA reads as TGCAGCGTGGCTTGGGGACCGGGACAGGGGACCTATGGCTACACCTTC. This translates into CSVAWGPGQGTYGYTF.

This clone occurred many times. The chain is built from TRBV5-1 and TRBJ2-1, with TRBD1 matching 11 bases. CDR3 size: 15 residues. Trimming removed 0 bases from V and 8 bases from J; junction bases left unmatched: 4. Germline V gene sequence: CDR1 SGHRS, CDR2 YFSETQ. Here the CDR3 DNA reads TGCGCCAGCAGCTTGGAGGGACAGGGGGGCGATGAGCAGTTCTTC. It encodes CASSLEGQGGDEQFF.

At least ten counts were recorded for this clone. This sequence joins TRBV25-1 and TRBJ1-6; possibly TRBD1 for D (5 bases). There are 12 residues in the CDR3. The germline gives CDR1 MGHDK, CDR2 SYGVNS. V dropped 1 base and J dropped 12 bases, with 7 bases sitting between them. In DNA form, the CDR3 reads TGTGCCAGCAGTGAATTGGGGGGACCCCTCCACTTT. This gives the protein CASSELGGPLHF. The entire variable domain, with the rest obtained from reference TRBV25-1 and TRBJ1-6, is as follows: EADIYQTPRYLVIGTGKKITLECSQTMGHDKMYWYQQDPGMELHLIHYSYGVNSTEKGDLSSESTVSRIRTEHFPLTLESARPSHTSQYLCASSELGGPLHFGNGTRLTVT.

This clone was counted many times. V usage is TRBV10-3 and J usage is TRBJ2-2; tentatively, D is TRBD1 (6 bases). The CDR3 totals 14 residues. Per germline, CDR1 ENHRY and CDR2 SYGVKD. V was pared by 6 bases and J by 6 bases, with 14 bases between. The CDR3 loop is CAISPGQGAGELFF. For the CDR3, the DNA is TGTGCCATCAGCCCGGGACAAGGGGCCGGGGAGCTGTTTTTT.

This clone was seen repeatedly, ten times or more. The chain links TRBV29-1 to TRBJ1-1; the D is unclear. The V end lost 4 bases, the J end lost 3 bases, and 3 bases lay between the germline ends. The CDR3 contains 10 residues. Germline CDR1 and CDR2: SQVTM and ANQGSEA. The CDR3 region has the DNA TGCAGCGTTGCTTACACTGAAGCTTTCTTT. Translating it yields CSVAYTEAFF. Full variable domain (missing parts from reference TRBV29-1 and TRBJ1-1): SAVISQKPSRDICQRGTSLTIQCQVDSQVTMMFWYRQQPGQSLTLIATANQGSEATYESGFVIDKFPISRPNLTFSTLTVSNMSPEDSSIYLCSVAYTEAFFGQGTRLTVV.